This T cell receptor (beta chain) was captured in a study of control samples from healthy donors and cancer patients. Sequencing was performed with immunoSEQ multiplex PCR; in TCRdb, only in-frame clones are kept and a portion is missing. The repertoire has roughly 81,000 clones, about 79% of them found once; the top ten carry roughly 10%. V shed 10 bases, J shed 7 bases, and the junction held 15 bases outside the gene matches. The CDR3 runs to 15 residues. Germline-derived CDR1 and CDR2 are MDHEN and SYDVKM. This receptor was taken from a man aged 55 to 70 with head and neck cancer. The sample was PBMCs. V is TRBV28 and J is TRBJ2-1; TRBD1 aligns across 8 bases. CDR3 bases: TGTGCCACCTCCTCAGGGGGCAGGGGGCTTAATGAGCAGTTCTTC. Protein: CATSSGGRGLNEQFF.